This record concerns one TCR beta chain sequence. No antigen is known for it. Primers: 60 Vbeta forward and 13 Jbeta reverse. Method: immunoSEQ multiplex PCR; TCRdb's copy keeps in-frame clones and lacks some. The profile shows 270,000 or so clones, 86% of them singletons. This entry comes from a study of cytomegalovirus exposure and HLA in healthy donors. This CDR3 has 14 residues. J lost 3 bases, V lost 2 bases, and 2 bases had no gene match. CDR1 is SGHRS, CDR2 YFSETQ, per germline. Findings of the study overall: For TCR beta chains, V- and J-gene trimming was later linked to a missense DCLRE1C variant.

This clonotype was obtained from a man in his forties in good health and CMV-seropositive. The gene calls are TRBV5-1 and TRBJ2-7; TRBD1 aligns across 10 bases. Sequencing was performed on PBMCs. This CDR3 is CASSFGTGDYEQYF. The CDR3 DNA reads as TGCGCCAGCAGCTTCGGGACAGGGGACTACGAGCAGTACTTC.